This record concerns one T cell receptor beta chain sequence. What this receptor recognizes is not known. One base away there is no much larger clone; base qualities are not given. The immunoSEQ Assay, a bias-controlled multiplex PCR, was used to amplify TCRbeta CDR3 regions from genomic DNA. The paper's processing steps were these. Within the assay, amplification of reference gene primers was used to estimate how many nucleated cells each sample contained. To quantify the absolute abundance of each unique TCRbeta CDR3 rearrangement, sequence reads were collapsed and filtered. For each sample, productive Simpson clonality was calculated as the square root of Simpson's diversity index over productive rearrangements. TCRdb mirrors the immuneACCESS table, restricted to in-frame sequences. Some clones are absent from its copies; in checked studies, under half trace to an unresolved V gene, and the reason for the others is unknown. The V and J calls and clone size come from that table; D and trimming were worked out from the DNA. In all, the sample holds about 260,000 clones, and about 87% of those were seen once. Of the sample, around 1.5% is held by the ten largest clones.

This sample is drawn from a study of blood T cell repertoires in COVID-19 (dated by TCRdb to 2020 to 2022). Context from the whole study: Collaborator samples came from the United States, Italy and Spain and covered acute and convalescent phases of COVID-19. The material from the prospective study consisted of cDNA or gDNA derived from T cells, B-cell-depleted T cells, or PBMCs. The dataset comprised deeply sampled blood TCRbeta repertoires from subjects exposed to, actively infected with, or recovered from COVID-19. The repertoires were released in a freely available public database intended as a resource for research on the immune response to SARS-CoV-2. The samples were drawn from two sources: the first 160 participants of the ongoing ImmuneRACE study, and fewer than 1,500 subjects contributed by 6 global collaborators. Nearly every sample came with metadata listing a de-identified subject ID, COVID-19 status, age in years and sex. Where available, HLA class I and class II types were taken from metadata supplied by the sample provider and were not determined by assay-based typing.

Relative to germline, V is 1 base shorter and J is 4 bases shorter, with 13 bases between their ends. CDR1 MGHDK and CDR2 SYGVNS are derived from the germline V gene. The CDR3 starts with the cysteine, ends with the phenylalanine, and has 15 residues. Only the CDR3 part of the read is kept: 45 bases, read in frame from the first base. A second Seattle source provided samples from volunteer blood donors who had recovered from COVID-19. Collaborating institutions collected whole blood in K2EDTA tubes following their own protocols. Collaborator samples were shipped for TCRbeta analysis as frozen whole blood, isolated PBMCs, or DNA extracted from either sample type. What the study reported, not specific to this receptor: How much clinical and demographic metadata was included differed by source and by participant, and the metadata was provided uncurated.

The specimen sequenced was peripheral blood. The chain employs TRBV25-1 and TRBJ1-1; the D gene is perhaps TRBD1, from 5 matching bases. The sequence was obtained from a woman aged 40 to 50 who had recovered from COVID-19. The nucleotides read TGTGCCAGCAGTGAATTTGGGCCGGGGGTCACTGAAGCTTTCTTT. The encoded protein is CASSEFGPGVTEAFF.